These T cell receptor beta chains were read from a single sample in a study of T-cell reconstitution after alpha-beta-depleted transplantation in children. TCRdb processed the PCR reads anew with MiXCR; each CDR3 protein has one entry. The sample includes 95,000 to 150,000 distinct CDR3 sequences, under 30% of them seen just once. This sample comprised PBMCs, mostly from graft donor cells, obtained 180 days after TCRalphabeta/CD19-depleted stem cell transplant. These receptors were collected from a male patient aged 2 to 9 who had a stem cell transplant for chronic granulomatous disease, so the T cells may come from the graft donor. CDR3s include the opening cysteine and the closing phenylalanine or tryptophan. D genes are given only for firm matches. Size values are once, few and many counts, or a class for expanded clones, and some rows have none.

V	J	size	length	D	DNA	CDR3
TRBV11-2	TRBJ1-2	many	19	.	TGTGCCAGCAGCTTACAGATAAGCATGAACTATACTCTTCCCTATGGCTACACCTTC	CASSLQISMNYTLPYGYTF
TRBV20-1	TRBJ2-3	many	14	.	TGCAGTGCTAGTTTGTCCCGAGGGGCAGATACGCAGTATTTT	CSASLSRGADTQYF
TRBV9	TRBJ2-3	many	16	.	TGTGCCAGCAGCGTAGAACTGGAGGGGGCGCGAGATACGCAGTATTTT	CASSVELEGARDTQYF
TRBV15	TRBJ2-1	.	12	.	TGTGCCACCAGCAGAGACTACAATGAGCAGTTCTTC	CATSRDYNEQFF
TRBV20-1	TRBJ2-7	few	16	.	TGCAGTGCTAGAGCCCCCATTTGGGGGCGAATGTACGAGCAGTACTTC	CSARAPIWGRMYEQYF
TRBV20-1	TRBJ1-1	.	16	.	TGCAGTGCCCCTAGGGGGGTTTTAGTGTTGGGCACTGAAGCTTTCTTT	CSAPRGVLVLGTEAFF
TRBV7-6	TRBJ1-1	.	14	.	TGTGCCAGCAGCTCATCAGGGGCGGTCACTGAAGCTTTCTTT	CASSSSGAVTEAFF
TRBV20-1	TRBJ2-4	.	17	TRBD1	TGCAGTGCTAGAGATGTAGGGGAAGGGGGCTACAAAAACATTCAGTACTTC	CSARDVGEGGYKNIQYF
TRBV20-1	TRBJ2-4	many	11	.	TGCAGTGTACTAGGGAAAAACATTCAGTACTTC	CSVLGKNIQYF
TRBV12-3/TRBV12-4	TRBJ1-5	.	16	.	TGTGCCAGCAGTTCCCAGGCTGGGGGTCGGCCTCAGCCCCAGCATTTT	CASSSQAGGRPQPQHF
TRBV15	TRBJ2-5	.	17	TRBD2	TGTGCCACCAGCAGGGGCCGACTAGCGGGGGGACAAGAGACCCAGTACTTC	CATSRGRLAGGQETQYF
TRBV12-3/TRBV12-4	TRBJ2-2	many	13	.	TGTGCCAGCAGACCCGGGGGACCCGGGGAGCTGTTTTTT	CASRPGGPGELFF
TRBV6-5	TRBJ2-7	many	15	.	TGTGCCAGCAGTCCATCGGACGGCAGATCCTACGAGCAGTACTTC	CASSPSDGRSYEQYF
TRBV6-5	TRBJ2-1	many	14	TRBD2	TGTGCCAGCAGTTACCAGACTAGCCTGAGTGAGCAGTTCTTC	CASSYQTSLSEQFF
TRBV6-1	TRBJ2-3	.	15	.	TGTGCCAGCAGTGAGCTCACAGGGTTAACAGATACGCAGTATTTT	CASSELTGLTDTQYF
TRBV28	TRBJ2-2	.	15	.	TGTGCCAGCCGCCCCCCTGAGACAGTGACCGGGGAGCTGTTTTTT	CASRPPETVTGELFF
TRBV4-1	TRBJ2-1	.	14	TRBD2	TGCGCCAGCAGTTCGGGACTAGGGCAAAGTGAGCAGTTCTTC	CASSSGLGQSEQFF